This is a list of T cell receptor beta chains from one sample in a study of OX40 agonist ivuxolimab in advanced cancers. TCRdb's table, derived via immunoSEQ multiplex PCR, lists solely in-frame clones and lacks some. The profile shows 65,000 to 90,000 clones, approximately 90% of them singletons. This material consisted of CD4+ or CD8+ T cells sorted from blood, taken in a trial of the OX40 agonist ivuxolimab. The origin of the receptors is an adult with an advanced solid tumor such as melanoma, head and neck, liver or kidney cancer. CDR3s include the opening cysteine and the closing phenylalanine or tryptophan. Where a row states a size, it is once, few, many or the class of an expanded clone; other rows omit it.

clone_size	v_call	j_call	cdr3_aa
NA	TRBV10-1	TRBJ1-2	CASSVGRAYGYTF
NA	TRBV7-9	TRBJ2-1	CASSLLAGGYNEQFF
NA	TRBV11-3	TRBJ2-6	CASSSGANVLTF
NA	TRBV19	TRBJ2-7	CASSSIGARKQYF
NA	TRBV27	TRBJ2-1	CASSLGGANEQFF
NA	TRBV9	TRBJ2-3	CASSVGGWDTDTQYF
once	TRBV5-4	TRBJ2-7	CASSWTSGGYEQYF
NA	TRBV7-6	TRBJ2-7	CASSLGGGAGYEQYF
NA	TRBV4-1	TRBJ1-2	CASSQVGQLLYGYTF
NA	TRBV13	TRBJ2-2	CASTWGGSTGELFF
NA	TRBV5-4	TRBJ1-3	CASSSGQGTSGNTIYF
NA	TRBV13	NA	CASSTSSYEQYF
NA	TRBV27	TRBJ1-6	CASSLSGSWSPLHF
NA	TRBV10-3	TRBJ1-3	CAIGYSSGNTIYF
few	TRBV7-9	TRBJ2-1	CASSSPGTGAYNEQFF
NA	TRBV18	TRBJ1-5	CASSPEEGGSNQPQHF
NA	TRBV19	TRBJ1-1	CASSSGTGFPAFF
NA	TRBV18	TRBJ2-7	CASSPDRGNYEQYF
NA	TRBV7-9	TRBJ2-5	CASSSLAGGTETQYF
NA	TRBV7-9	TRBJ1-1	CYTGASEPEAFF
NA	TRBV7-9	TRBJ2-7	CASSPPGLAGVHEQYF
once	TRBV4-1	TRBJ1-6	CASSQGGSGSPLHF
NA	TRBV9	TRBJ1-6	CASSVGRNSPLHF
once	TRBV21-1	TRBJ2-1	CASSPDSLAGGRNEQFF
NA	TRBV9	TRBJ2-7	CASSENGGEQYF
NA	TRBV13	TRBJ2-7	CASSLASGLANYEQYF
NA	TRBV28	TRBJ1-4	CASCLQTGPNEKLFF
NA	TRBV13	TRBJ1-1	CASSPGQVYTEAFF
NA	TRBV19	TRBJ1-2	CASTSGAGAYGYTF
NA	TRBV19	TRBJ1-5	CASTYGGQPQHF
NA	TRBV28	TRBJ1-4	CASSLTGQVNEKLFF
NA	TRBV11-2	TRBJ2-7	CASSLGPGRSYEQYF
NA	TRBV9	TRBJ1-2	CASSASTNRGGNYGYTF
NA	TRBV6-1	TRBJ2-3	CASSEYLASTDTQYF
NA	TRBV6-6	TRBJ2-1	CASSQTKSSYNEQFF
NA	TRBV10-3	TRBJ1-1	CAISDPTPERGEGHTEAFF
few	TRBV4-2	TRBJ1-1	CASSQDRGWSEAFF
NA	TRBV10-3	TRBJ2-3	CATGTEEDTDTQYF
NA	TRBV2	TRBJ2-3	CASNWVRSGGDTDTQYF
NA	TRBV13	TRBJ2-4	CASSYPGAHPNIQYF
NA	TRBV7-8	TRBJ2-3	CASSLWLAGRTDTQYF
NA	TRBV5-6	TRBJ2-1	CASSLISEQFF
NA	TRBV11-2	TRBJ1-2	CASSFSAGAVGYTF
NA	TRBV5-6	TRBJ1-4	CASSFTGGGATNEKLFF
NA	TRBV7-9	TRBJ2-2	CASSLAERELFF
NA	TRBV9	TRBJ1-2	CASSLGTGGYGYTF
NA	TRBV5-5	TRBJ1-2	CASSLLTFYTF
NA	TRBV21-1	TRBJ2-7	CASSNPESRAIREYF
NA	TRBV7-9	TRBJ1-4	CASSSRTAYINEKLFF
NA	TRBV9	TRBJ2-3	CASSTEGAGDTQYF
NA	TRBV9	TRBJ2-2	CASSVSVGGTNTGELFF
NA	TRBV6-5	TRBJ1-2	CASSQGRIYGYTF
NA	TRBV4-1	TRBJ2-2	CASSQVTDTGELFF
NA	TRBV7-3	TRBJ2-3	CASSPLPSLAGFTDTQYF
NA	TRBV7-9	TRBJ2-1	CASSSPGQGLTYNEQFF